The rows below give T cell receptor beta chains drawn from one sample of a study of shared clonotypes between healthy human individuals. Using immunoSEQ multiplex PCR, the repertoire was profiled, and TCRdb retains in-frame clones only, with some absent. Of 2 million to 3 million clones listed, 93% are singletons. What was sequenced was naive CD4+ T cells from PBMCs. The receptors originated from a man between 18 and 35 years old in good health. Some clones in this sample may be carry-over from other donors' samples. CDR3s include the opening cysteine and the closing phenylalanine or tryptophan. Fields, in order: J gene, V gene, clone size, D gene, CDR3 protein, CDR3 DNA. D genes are given only for firm matches. Rows give clone size only sometimes, using once, few, many, or a class for an expanded clone.

TRBJ2-1,TRBV11-2,NA,NA,CASSLASASYNEQFF,TGTGCCAGCAGCTTAGCTAGTGCGTCCTACAATGAGCAGTTCTTC
TRBJ2-2,TRBV7-7,NA,TRBD2,CASSSEPSGSTGELFF,TGTGCCAGCAGCTCAGAACCTAGCGGGAGCACCGGGGAGCTGTTTTTT
TRBJ1-5,TRBV7-9,NA,NA,CASSLDVSPSNQPQHF,TGTGCCAGCAGCTTAGACGTCAGCCCAAGCAATCAGCCCCAGCATTTT
TRBJ2-4,TRBV11-3,NA,NA,CASSLVGGGEAKNIQYF,TGTGCCAGCAGCTTAGTAGGAGGGGGTGAGGCCAAAAACATTCAGTACTTC
TRBJ2-7,TRBV28,NA,TRBD1,CASSLLWGQGAPDEQYF,TGTGCCAGCAGTTTACTTTGGGGGCAGGGGGCACCGGACGAGCAGTACTTC
TRBJ1-1,TRBV18,NA,NA,CASSPVGGNTEAFF,TGTGCCAGCTCACCCGTGGGAGGGAACACTGAAGCTTTCTTT
TRBJ2-1,TRBV2,NA,TRBD2,CASSSSGDYNEQFF,TGTGCCAGCAGTAGTAGCGGGGACTACAATGAGCAGTTCTTC
TRBJ2-7,TRBV18,once,NA,CASSLPGSAEQYF,TGTGCCAGCTCACTCCCGGGGTCAGCCGAGCAGTACTTC
TRBJ1-2,TRBV7-9,once,TRBD1,CASRLTGGSVTF,TGTGCCAGCAGGCTCACAGGGGGCAGCGTGACCTTC
TRBJ1-1,TRBV30,few,NA,CAWGADLNTEAFF,TGTGCCTGGGGGGCAGACCTGAACACTGAAGCTTTCTTT
TRBJ1-2,TRBV18,once,TRBD1,CASSRDRDEYGYTF,TGTGCCAGCTCACGTGACAGGGATGAGTACGGCTACACCTTC
TRBJ1-3,TRBV25-1,NA,NA,CASSGQGSGNTIYF,TGTGCCAGCAGTGGGCAGGGTTCTGGAAACACCATATATTTT
TRBJ2-3,TRBV15,once,NA,CATSRQARGLGTDTQYF,TGTGCCACCAGCAGACAAGCTCGGGGACTTGGCACAGATACGCAGTATTTT
TRBJ1-1,TRBV5-6,NA,NA,CASSRDENTEAFF,TGTGCCAGCAGCCGAGACGAGAACACTGAAGCTTTCTTT
TRBJ2-3,TRBV7-3,NA,NA,CASSLRGQATADTQYF,TGTGCCAGCAGCTTAAGAGGACAAGCAACCGCAGATACGCAGTATTTT
TRBJ2-3,TRBV5-1,NA,TRBD2,CASSFRGRAGTDTQYF,TGCGCCAGCAGCTTTCGGGGGAGGGCCGGGACAGATACGCAGTATTTT
TRBJ2-1,TRBV6-5,NA,TRBD1,CASSYLPGQQQFF,TGTGCCAGCAGTTACCTTCCGGGACAGCAGCAGTTCTTC
TRBJ2-7,TRBV6-4,NA,NA,CASSPGGRGGEQYF,TGTGCCAGCAGCCCCGGGGGCAGGGGAGGCGAGCAGTACTTC
TRBJ1-1,TRBV6-4,NA,NA,CASSDSMGREAFF,TGTGCCAGCAGTGACTCGATGGGGAGAGAAGCTTTCTTT
TRBJ1-1,TRBV18,NA,NA,CASSPQGQNTEAFF,TGTGCCAGCTCACCCCAGGGACAGAACACTGAAGCTTTCTTT